This entry concerns a single T cell receptor (beta chain). This clonotype was counted many times. No antigen is known for it. No much larger clone exists at a distance of one base, and base qualities are not known. The time point label, as the study defines it: newly diagnosed GD, antithyroid drugs for less than 3 months. For both TCR sequencing and RNA sequencing, RNA was extracted from PBMCs in TRIzol. The diagnosis of Graves' disease was made according to American Thyroid Association guidelines. The patients came from an endocrinology department in Xi'an, China. Each patient gave 7 to 9.5 milliliters of peripheral blood, collected in an EDTA anticoagulant tube. Ficoll Paque Plus density gradient separation was used to isolate PBMCs, and no further T cell sorting was performed. An Agilent 2100 Bioanalyzer and agarose gel were used to check RNA quality, and a NanoDrop 2000 was used to measure RNA concentration.

The data originate from a study of regulatory T cells in long-lasting Graves disease (dated by TCRdb to about 2021). With regard to the full study: In the newly diagnosed Graves' disease group, patients had been taking antithyroid drugs for less than 3 months. Peripheral blood TCR sequencing and RNA sequencing compared persistent Graves' disease patients with newly diagnosed Graves' disease patients. A total of around 35 samples underwent TCR sequencing: about 13 from persistent and roughly 20 from newly diagnosed Graves' disease patients. The study was conducted in China and was registered as a clinical trial.

The library was built by means of multiplex PCR. This sample was sequenced with an Illumina HiSeq 4000. To build TCR beta libraries, CDR3 regions were amplified by Arm-PCR using iRepertoire HTBI primers. Before sequencing, the PCR products went through gel purification. As for the authors' bioinformatics: Across samples, around 58 TRBV and 13 to 15 TRBJ segments were identified and used for gene usage analysis of CDR3 amino acid clonotypes. COPE and FqMerger were used to merge the filtered high-quality paired reads into contigs. Contigs were aligned with BLAST to IMGT TRBV, TRBD and TRBJ reference genes, and CDR3 was defined per IMGT. Highly expanded clones were defined as clonotypes with a frequency above 0.1%. Shannon entropy was used to measure repertoire diversity, and the Gini coefficient was used to measure V-J evenness. A clonotype was considered public if more than one individual shared it. The public reads were run again by TCRdb, first through fastp at Q25 and then through MiXCR, and only productive beta chains were kept. Rows with a matching CDR3 protein are joined into one entry that keeps the most common DNA and genes. TCRdb assigned the V and J calls; the authors' analysis was not used. The sample table holds roughly 520,000 distinct CDR3 sequences, of which 12% were seen once. Clones ranked in the top ten supply approximately 9% of the sample.

General findings and caveats noted by the study authors: Compared with newly diagnosed patients, persistent Graves' disease patients had lower TCR Shannon entropy and fewer highly expanded clones, which suggests clonal expansion. A larger number of public clonotypes was shared among persistent patients (approximately 3,000) than among newly diagnosed patients (approximately 1,000). The study examined only peripheral blood because the primary lesion, thyroid tissue, could not be accessed. Sequencing and analysis were limited to the TCR beta chain. The small sample size was acknowledged by the authors as a limitation that may reduce accuracy.

The data also belong to a second study, concerning T cells in Graves' hyperthyroidism and ophthalmopathy. In that second paper, the authors write: Stable Graves' hyperthyroidism was defined as the absence of progression to ophthalmopathy over 18 months of follow-up. Hyperthyroidism patients were aged 18 to 65 years and newly diagnosed, with disease duration of less than 2 months. Any patient with an uncontrolled infection, another autoimmune disease, pregnancy or lactation was excluded. Diagnoses relied on clinical symptoms, serum thyroxine and TRAb, thyroid ultrasound and orbital computed tomography. For the first round of RT-PCR on the TCR CDR3, the HTBI primer set was used together with the Qiagen OneStep RT-PCR kit. Most expanded thyroid clonotypes (frequency above 0.001) were also detected in blood, a finding suggesting that blood repertoires may reflect thyroid immune responses. A model built on a 13 V-J signature distinguished ophthalmopathy from stable hyperthyroidism, reaching about 88% sensitivity and approximately 83% specificity in cross-validation and 80%/75% in testing. In validation, the model predicted progression to ophthalmopathy with 55% to 71% sensitivity and roughly 72% specificity, a median of approximately 6.5 months before onset. To identify TCR V-J signatures that set the groups apart, the researchers used a discovery cohort of 100 patients, made up of around 40 with Graves' ophthalmopathy and 57 with stable Graves' hyperthyroidism. Prospective prediction of ophthalmopathy was tested in an independent validation cohort of 18 to 20 hyperthyroidism patients and around 16 patients who later progressed to ophthalmopathy. The roughly 100 discovery patients were divided at random into training and test sets in a 7:3 ratio. In addition, the study compared T-cell repertoires in thyroid tissue and in blood from six Graves' hyperthyroidism patients. Following sampling, methimazole starting at 30 mg daily was given to hyperthyroidism patients, and high-dose intravenous methylprednisolone was given to ophthalmopathy patients. A second multiplex PCR round built the libraries, followed by size selection and purification. The libraries were sequenced on an Illumina HiSeq2000 using paired-end 100 bp reads. SOAPnuke was used to process the raw data, removing reads that contained adapters or uncalled bases, had a mean Phred below 15, or lacked an exact match to the constant primer or identifier. High-quality paired reads were merged using COPE v1.2.5, and each unique nucleotide sequence was defined as a clonotype. MiTCR v1.1 was used to align the clonotypes against IMGT TRBV, TRBD and TRBJ reference segments. Only V-J combinations with frequency above 0.0001, covering 99% to 99.2% of repertoires, were analysed. The TCS score was defined as the ratio of F50 (clonal expansion) to E x V (chaos), calculated using BLOSUM62-based TCRdist between CDR3 peptides within each V-J. Welch's t-statistics and random forest reduced several hundred V-J features to 13, which were used in a naive Bayes classifier (R e1071). Sample size was not statistically predetermined, and blinding of investigators to group allocation was not performed. The paper describes TCR Vbeta CDR3 sequencing of about 140 peripheral blood samples, made up of around 41 ophthalmopathy patients, over 70 hyperthyroidism patients and 17 progressor patients.

The sequencing here drew on peripheral blood mononuclear cells (PBMCs), taken at new diagnosis, from a patient treated with antithyroid drugs. The sequence derives from a woman between 25 and 40 years old with Graves disease. Donor details come from another sample of the same person, matched by shared clones.

The DNA is as follows: TGTGCCAGCACCCCCAAAGGGGTAGGCAATCAGCCCCAGCATTTT. It is translated as CASTPKGVGNQPQHF. The chain is made from TRBV6-1 and TRBJ1-5; TRBD1 is a weak D gene call, 5 bases matching. The CDR3 runs 15 residues from the cysteine to the phenylalanine. The entry retains the CDR3 DNA only, 45 bases that are in frame from base 1. V is reduced by 7 bases and J by 2 bases, leaving a spacing of 15 bases between them. According to the germline V gene, CDR1 reads MNHNS and CDR2 reads SASEGT.